Following are 15 T cell receptor beta chains from one sample sequenced in a study of T cells in pancreatic ductal adenocarcinoma. Repertoires were generated with immunoSEQ multiplex PCR, while TCRdb's copy carries only in-frame clones and drops some. Seen here are almost 5,500 clones, approximately 67% observed once, and the top ten hold just over 8.5%. The selected patients with pancreatic ductal adenocarcinoma had surgery but no neoadjuvant therapy. The sequenced material came from pancreatic tumor tissue. The receptors here all came from a human donor with pancreatic ductal adenocarcinoma.

This chain joins TRBV5-1 and TRBJ2-3, with D tentatively TRBD1 (8 bases). Germline V gives CDR1 SGHRS, CDR2 YFSETQ. The CDR3 runs to 14 residues. The V end was cut by 4 bases, the J end by 5 bases, with 14 bases between. The CDR3 reads CASSPNRGGDTQYF. DNA of the CDR3: TGCGCCAGCAGCCCCAACAGGGGGGGAGATACGCAGTATTTT.

The chain carries TRBV9 and TRBJ2-7; D may be TRBD2 (5 bases). This CDR3 spans 14 amino acids. The V gene's germline CDR1 is SGDLS and CDR2 YYNGEE. Deletions cut 4 bases from V and 0 bases from J, with 11 bases between. CDR3 DNA sequence: TGTGCCAGCAGCCCGGACGGAGGCTCCTACGAGCAGTACTTC. Translation gives CASSPDGGSYEQYF.

In its sample, this clone was seen once. The chain has TRBV7-8 and TRBJ1-3; no definite D call. Germline CDR1 is SGHVS and CDR2 is FQNEAQ. The CDR3 is 15 residues long. V lost 3 bases to trimming and J lost 0 bases, with 9 bases between them. CDR3 sequence (DNA): TGTGCCAGCAGCTTCTGGAGGGCCTCTGGAAACACCATATATTTT. Protein: CASSFWRASGNTIYF.

V gene TRBV18 combines with J gene TRBJ2-5, with TRBD1 identical over 10 bases. This CDR3 has 15 amino acids. Germline CDR1 KGHSH, CDR2 LQKENI. Trimming took 2 bases from V and 5 from J; bases not matched to a gene: 5. DNA of the CDR3: TGTGCCAGCTCACCAAGACAGGGGGCGGCGGAGACCCAGTACTTC. The encoded protein is CASSPRQGAAETQYF.

J is TRBJ2-1 and V is TRBV5-6; D is undetermined. Trimming took 0 bases from V and 7 from J, leaving 11 bases between them. Germline-derived CDR1 and CDR2 are SGHDT and YYEEEE. This CDR3 spans 14 amino acids. Here the CDR3 reads CASSLEASVNEQFF. Written as DNA, the CDR3 is TGTGCCAGCAGCTTGGAGGCCAGCGTTAATGAGCAGTTCTTC.

The chain carries TRBV5-1 and TRBJ2-2; TRBD1 matches at 7 bases. The length of the CDR3 is 16 residues. J gave up 5 bases and V 0 bases, and 7 bases lay outside the gene matches. Germline V gives CDR1 SGHRS, CDR2 YFSETQ. The CDR3 nucleotides read TGCGCCAGCAGCTTGGGAAGGACAGGCGGGACCGGGGAGCTGTTTTTT. It specifies CASSLGRTGGTGELFF.

V usage is TRBV4-2 and J usage is TRBJ1-6; 7 bases map to TRBD1. The CDR3 loop spans 18 amino acids. Unmatched junction bases numbered 11, after V lost 0 bases and J lost 6 bases. Germline CDR1 and CDR2: LGHNA and YNFKEQ. Here the CDR3 reads CASSQDTKGATGNSPLHF. The CDR3, as DNA: TGTGCCAGCAGCCAAGATACAAAGGGGGCAACTGGTAATTCACCCCTCCACTTT.

This chain connects TRBV2 to TRBJ2-7; D possibly corresponds to TRBD1 (5 bases). CDR3 length: 12 amino acids. Germline V lookup: CDR1 SNHLY, CDR2 FYNNEI. V was pared by 4 bases and J by 2 bases, with 6 bases between. The CDR3 sequence is CASSATAYEQYF. The CDR3 bases are TGTGCCAGCAGTGCGACAGCCTACGAGCAGTACTTC. Full variable domain (missing parts from reference TRBV2 and TRBJ2-7): EPEVTQTPSHQVTQMGQEVILRCVPISNHLYFYWYRQILGQKVEFLVSFYNNEISEKSEIFDDQFSVERPDGSNFTLKIRSTKLEDSAMYFCASSATAYEQYFGPGTRLTVT.

V is TRBV5-1 and J is TRBJ2-7, with a weak D call TRBD1 (6 bases). Germline V lookup: CDR1 SGHRS, CDR2 YFSETQ. This CDR3 has 15 amino acids. Trimming shortened V by 0 bases and J by 1 base, and 11 bases separated the two germline ends. CDR3 coding DNA: TGCGCCAGCAGCTTGGGACAGGCGATTTCCTACGAGCAGTACTTC. This encodes CASSLGQAISYEQYF.

With regard to this clone: One junction end does not reproduce the germline sequence, and a read error may be involved. This sequence joins TRBV19 and TRBJ2-6, with D tentatively TRBD1 (6 bases). The CDR3 length is 16 residues. Germline CDR1 is LNHDA and CDR2 is SQIVND (reference sequence). The CDR3 region is CASRTTGSSGADVLTF. For the CDR3, the DNA is TGTGCCAGTAGGACAACAGGGAGCTCTGGGGCCGACGTCCTGACTTTC.

The V and J genes are TRBV6-6 and TRBJ2-7, with TRBD2 as a possible D gene (5 bases). The CDR3 consists of 14 residues. The germline V gene has CDR1 MNHNY and CDR2 SVGAGI (reference sequence). Trimming removed 2 bases from V and 5 bases from J, with 13 bases in between. The CDR3 coding sequence is TGTGCCAGCAGTTACGACTATCAGCCCCACGAGCAGTACTTC. This encodes CASSYDYQPHEQYF.

The rearrangement joins TRBV2 to TRBJ2-2, with 9 positions matching TRBD1. The trim removed 0 bases at V and 5 bases at J, leaving 1 base unmatched. Germline V gene data show CDR1 as SNHLY and CDR2 as FYNNEI. The CDR3 has 15 amino acids. The CDR3, as DNA: TGTGCCAGCAGTGAAGCGGGACAGGGTACCGGGGAGCTGTTTTTT. Protein sequence: CASSEAGQGTGELFF. Drawing the rest from reference TRBV2 and TRBJ2-2, the complete variable domain is EPEVTQTPSHQVTQMGQEVILRCVPISNHLYFYWYRQILGQKVEFLVSFYNNEISEKSEIFDDQFSVERPDGSNFTLKIRSTKLEDSAMYFCASSEAGQGTGELFFGEGSRLTVL.

This clone has a handful of counts. The V call is TRBV29-1, the J call TRBJ2-7, with TRBD2 matching 12 bases. The CDR3 contains 16 residues. The V gene's germline CDR1 is SQVTM and CDR2 ANQGSEA. J gave up 2 bases and V 5 bases, and 10 bases lay outside the gene matches. CDR3 coding DNA: TGCAGCGTTTCTCGACTAGCGGGGGTTGCCCCCTACGAGCAGTACTTC. It codes for CSVSRLAGVAPYEQYF.

This clone was counted between two and nine times. J is TRBJ2-7 and V is TRBV7-2; D is perhaps TRBD1 (6 bases). CDR3 length equals 13 residues. Trimming cost V 1 base and J 4 bases, with 8 bases left between them. Germline V gene data show CDR1 as SGHTA and CDR2 as FQGNSA. CDR3 loop: CASSLGGPYEQYF. The CDR3 coding sequence is TGTGCCAGCAGCTTAGGGGGGCCTTACGAGCAGTACTTC.

In this sample, this clone turned up once. This rearrangement joins TRBV2 to TRBJ1-1; 8 bases line up with TRBD1. Losses at the gene ends were 4 bases for V and 6 bases for J; bases not matched to a gene: 10. The CDR3 consists of 15 residues. The germline CDR1 and CDR2 sequences are SNHLY and FYNNEI. CDR3 in amino acids: CASSAGGIGTPEAFF. The CDR3 DNA reads as TGTGCCAGCAGTGCAGGGGGCATAGGAACCCCTGAAGCTTTCTTT.